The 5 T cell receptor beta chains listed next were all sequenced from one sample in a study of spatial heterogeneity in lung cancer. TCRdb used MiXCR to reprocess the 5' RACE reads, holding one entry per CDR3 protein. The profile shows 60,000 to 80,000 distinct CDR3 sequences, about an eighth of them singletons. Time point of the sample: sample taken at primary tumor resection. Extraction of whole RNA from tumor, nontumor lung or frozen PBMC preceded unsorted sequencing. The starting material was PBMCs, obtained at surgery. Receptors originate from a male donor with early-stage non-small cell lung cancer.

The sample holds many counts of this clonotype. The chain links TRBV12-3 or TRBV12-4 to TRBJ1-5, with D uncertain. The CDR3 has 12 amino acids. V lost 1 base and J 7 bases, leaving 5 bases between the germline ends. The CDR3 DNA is TGTGCCAGCAGTTTAGATGTACAGCCCCAGCATTTT. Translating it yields CASSLDVQPQHF.

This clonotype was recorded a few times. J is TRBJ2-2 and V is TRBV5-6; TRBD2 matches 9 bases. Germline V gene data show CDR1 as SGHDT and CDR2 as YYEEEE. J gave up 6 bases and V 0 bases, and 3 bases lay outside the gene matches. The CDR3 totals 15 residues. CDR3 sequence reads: CASSLGTSVSGELFF. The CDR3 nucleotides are TGTGCCAGCAGCTTGGGGACTAGCGTTTCCGGGGAGCTGTTTTTT. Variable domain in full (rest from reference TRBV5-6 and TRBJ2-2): DAGVTQSPTHLIKTRGQQVTLRCSPKSGHDTVSWYQQALGQGPQFIFQYYEEEERQRGNFPDRFSGHQFPNYSSELNVNALLLGDSALYLCASSLGTSVSGELFFGEGSRLTVL.

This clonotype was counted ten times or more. CDR3 loop: CASSFWSTDTQYF. The CDR3 nucleotides are TGTGCCAGCAGTTTCTGGAGCACAGATACGCAGTATTTT. The rearrangement uses TRBV2 and TRBJ2-3; no definite D call. The CDR3 extends over 13 amino acids. Trimming shortened V by 5 bases and J by 0 bases, and 6 bases separated the two germline ends. From germline, CDR1 is SNHLY and CDR2 FYNNEI. The full variable domain, rest sourced from reference TRBV2 and TRBJ2-3, is EPEVTQTPSHQVTQMGQEVILRCVPISNHLYFYWYRQILGQKVEFLVSFYNNEISEKSEIFDDQFSVERPDGSNFTLKIRSTKLEDSAMYFCASSFWSTDTQYFGPGTRLTVL.

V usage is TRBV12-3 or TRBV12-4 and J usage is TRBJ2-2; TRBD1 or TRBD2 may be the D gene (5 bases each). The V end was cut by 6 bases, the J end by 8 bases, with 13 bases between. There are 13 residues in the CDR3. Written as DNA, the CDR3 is TGTGCCAGCAGAAACGAGGGGCGAGGGGAGCTGTTTTTT. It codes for CASRNEGRGELFF.

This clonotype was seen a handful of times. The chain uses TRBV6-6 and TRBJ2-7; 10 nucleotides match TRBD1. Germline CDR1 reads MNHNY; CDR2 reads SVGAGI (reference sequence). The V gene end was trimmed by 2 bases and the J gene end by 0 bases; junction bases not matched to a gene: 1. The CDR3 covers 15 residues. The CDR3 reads CASSYGDRGSYEQYF. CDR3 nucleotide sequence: TGTGCCAGCAGTTACGGGGACAGGGGCTCCTACGAGCAGTACTTC.